This T cell receptor beta chain was identified during a study of identical twins. Study-level findings and limits: Conclusions relied on cross-sectional statistical analysis, not following the same donors. Abundant beta clonotypes from cord blood had fewer insertions, unlike memory repertoires, which showed none.

This clonotype was seen many times. Antigen unknown. V shed 3 bases and J shed 0 bases, with 15 bases lying between them. This CDR3 comprises 17 residues. Germline-derived CDR1 and CDR2 are MDHEN and SYDVKM. Unique molecular identifiers were present on the cDNA, and a universal primer site came from template switching. Each CDR3 protein gets one entry after TCRdb re-called the 5' RACE reads with MiXCR. In the table there are fewer than 650,000 distinct CDR3 sequences, 7.1% of which are singletons. This same sample was also taken into another study, of yellow fever vaccine responses in identical twins.

The chain carries TRBV28 and TRBJ1-5; possibly TRBD1 for D (6 bases). The origin of this receptor is a woman between 18 and 29 years old in good health. Material: PBMCs. The CDR3 DNA reads TGTGCCAGCAGTTTTGATCCAGGGGCACGTAGCAATCAGCCCCAGCATTTT. This sequence encodes CASSFDPGARSNQPQHF.